This TCR beta chain was recorded in a study of PD-L1 blockade in urothelial cancer. Study-wide background: Atezolizumab, begun by patients in about 2014, was given at 1,200 mg intravenously every 3 weeks. Male sex and bladder-origin urothelial cancer characterized about 85% of the roughly 29 patients. Blood was evaluated 3 weeks (second dose) and 6 weeks after therapy began. Notes on the study in general: Enhanced expansion of tumor-associated blood clones at 3 weeks characterized durable-benefit patients.

Regarding this clone: The target antigen is unknown.

Time point in this sample: pretreatment peripheral blood. Clones were sequenced by immunoSEQ multiplex PCR, and TCRdb holds only the in-frame ones, with some missing. The repertoire has tens of thousands of clones, approximately 81% of them found once; the top ten carry under 3.5%. Germline V gives CDR1 LNHDA, CDR2 SQIVND (reference sequence). Trimming removed 7 bases at V and 0 bases at J, with 10 bases between. The CDR3 is 15 residues long. The chain combines TRBV19 with TRBJ2-6, with no clear D. This sequence was found in a man in his 70s with urothelial cancer. The sequences come from PBMCs, collected around atezolizumab (anti-PD-L1) treatment. The CDR3 spells CASNSLSSGANVLTF. The CDR3 bases are TGTGCCAGTAATAGTTTGTCCTCTGGGGCCAACGTCCTGACTTTC.